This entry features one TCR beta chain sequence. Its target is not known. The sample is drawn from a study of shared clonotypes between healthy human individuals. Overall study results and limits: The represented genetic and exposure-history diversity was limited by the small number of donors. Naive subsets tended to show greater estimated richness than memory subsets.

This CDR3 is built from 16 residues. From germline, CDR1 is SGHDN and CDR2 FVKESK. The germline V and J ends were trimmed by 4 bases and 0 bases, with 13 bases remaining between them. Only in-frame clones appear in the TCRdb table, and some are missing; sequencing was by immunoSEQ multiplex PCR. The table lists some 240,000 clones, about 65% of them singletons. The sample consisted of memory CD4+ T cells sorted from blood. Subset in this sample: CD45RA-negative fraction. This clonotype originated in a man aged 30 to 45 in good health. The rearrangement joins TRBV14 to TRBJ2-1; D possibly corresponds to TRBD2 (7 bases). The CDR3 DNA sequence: TGTGCCAGCAGCCTCAGAGGGGGGGTCTCCTACAATGAGCAGTTCTTC. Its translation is CASSLRGGVSYNEQFF.